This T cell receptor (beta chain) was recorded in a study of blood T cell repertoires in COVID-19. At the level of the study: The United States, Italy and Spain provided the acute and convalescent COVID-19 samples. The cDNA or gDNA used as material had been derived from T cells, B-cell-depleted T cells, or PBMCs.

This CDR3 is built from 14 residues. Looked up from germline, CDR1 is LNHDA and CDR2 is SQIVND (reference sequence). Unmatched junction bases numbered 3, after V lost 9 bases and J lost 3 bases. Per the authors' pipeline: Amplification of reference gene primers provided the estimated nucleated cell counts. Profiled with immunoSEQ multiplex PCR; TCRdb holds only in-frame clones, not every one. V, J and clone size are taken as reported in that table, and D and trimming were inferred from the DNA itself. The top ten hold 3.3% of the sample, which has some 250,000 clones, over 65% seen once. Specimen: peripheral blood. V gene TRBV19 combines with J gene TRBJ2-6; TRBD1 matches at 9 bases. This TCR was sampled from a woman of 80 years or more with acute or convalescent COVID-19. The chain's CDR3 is CASGTGIGANVLTF. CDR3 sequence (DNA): TGTGCCAGCGGGACAGGGATTGGGGCCAACGTCCTGACTTTC.